Following are 22 T cell receptor beta chains from one sample sequenced in a study of tumor and adjacent non-tumor tissue in lung cancer. This sample's RNA came from whole unsorted tissue. TCRbeta libraries were built with three rounds of nested PCR, modified from ARM-PCR. Each CDR3 protein is one row after TCRdb ran MiXCR on the multiplex PCR reads. The table has some 120,000 distinct CDR3 sequences, approximately 66% seen once. Sequenced: lung tumor tissue. All receptors come from a man in his thirties or forties with non-small cell lung cancer.

Comments on this clonotype: It may be a read error: a sequence one base away is much more abundant. This chain links TRBV20-1 with TRBJ1-4, with D possibly TRBD1 on 5 matching bases. Germline V gene sequence: CDR1 DFQATT, CDR2 SNEGSKA (reference sequence). This CDR3 comprises 13 residues. CDR3: CSVFGTDNEELFF. The DNA for the CDR3 is TGCAGTGTTTTCGGAACGGACAATGAAGAACTGTTTTTT.

On this clonotype itself: An end of the junction does not agree with germline; a read error may underlie this. The gene calls are TRBV11-2 and TRBJ1-1, with a possible D match to TRBD1 (5 bases). The CDR3 sequence is 14 residues long. Germline V gene sequence: CDR1 SGHAT, CDR2 FQNNGV. CDR3 residues: CASSLFSLDTEASF. CDR3 bases: TGTGCTAGCAGCCTGTTTTCCTTGGACACTGAAGCTTCCTTT.

This clonotype was detected many times. V gene TRBV20-1 combines with J gene TRBJ1-4; no reliable D call. This CDR3 has 11 residues. From germline, CDR1 is DFQATT and CDR2 SNEGSKA (reference sequence). Trimming removed 6 bases from V and 8 bases from J, with 10 bases in between. CDR3 sequence reads: CSAKPREKLFF. Here the CDR3 DNA reads TGCAGTGCCAAGCCGAGGGAAAAACTGTTTTTT.

The V gene is TRBV5-1, the J gene TRBJ2-1, with 10 bases fitting TRBD2. This CDR3 spans 16 amino acids. V was clipped by 7 bases and J by 2 bases; unmatched bases: 9. From germline, CDR1 is SGHRS and CDR2 YFSETQ. CDR3 loop: CASEPGSGRAYNEQFF. CDR3 in DNA: TGCGCCAGCGAACCGGGGAGCGGGAGGGCCTACAATGAGCAGTTCTTC.

This clonotype came up once. The chain carries TRBV6-5 and TRBJ2-1; D not resolved. V shed 8 bases and J shed 5 bases, with 10 bases lying between them. CDR1 and CDR2 from the germline V gene are MNHEY and SVGAGI. This CDR3 has 12 amino acids. In DNA, the CDR3 is TGTGCCAGCGAAAGACTCCACAATGAGCAGTTCTTC. It encodes CASERLHNEQFF.

Remarks on this clonotype: The junction does not match germline at one end; this may be a read error. V gene TRBV6-2 or TRBV6-3 combines with J gene TRBJ2-2; 14 nucleotides agree with TRBD2. The CDR3 spans 19 residues. Germline V gene sequence: CDR1 MNHEY, CDR2 SVGEGT. CDR3 region: CASTIDGLAGGENTGELFF. Written as DNA, the CDR3 is TGTGCTAGCACTATAGACGGACTAGCGGGGGGCGAGAACACCGGGGAGCTGTTTTTT.

This clonotype was seen only a few times. One junction end does not reproduce the germline sequence, and a read error may be involved. CDR3: CASCESREQPQHF. CDR3 nucleotide sequence: TGCGCCAGCTGTGAGTCCCGGGAACAGCCCCAGCATTTT. V usage is TRBV10-2 and J usage is TRBJ1-5, with D unresolved. Germline loops: CDR1 WSHSY, CDR2 SAAADI. CDR3 size: 13 residues.

A word on this clonotype: A much bigger clone sits one base away, suggesting this may be a read error. The CDR3 bases are TGTGCCAGCAGCTTACTACATGTGGGCGGGGAGCTGTTTTTT. Translated, it gives CASSLLHVGGELFF. The V call is TRBV7-2, the J call TRBJ2-2; D gene unclear. This CDR3 has 14 amino acids. The germline CDR1 and CDR2 sequences are SGHTA and FQGNSA. V was clipped by 2 bases and J by 7 bases, with 11 bases between them.

This clonotype was seen repeatedly, ten times or more. V and J are TRBV29-1 and TRBJ2-5; no clear D gene. With 2 bases removed from V and 0 bases from J, the gap between germline ends came to 4 bases. Per germline, CDR1 SQVTM and CDR2 ANQGSEA. The CDR3 is 12 residues long. In DNA form, the CDR3 reads TGCAGCGTTGAACGTGACCAAGAGACCCAGTACTTC. This gives the protein CSVERDQETQYF.

The V call is TRBV20-1, the J call TRBJ1-2; D is unclear. The CDR3 loop spans 14 amino acids. The V end was cut by 7 bases, the J end by 14 bases, with 29 bases between. Germline V lookup: CDR1 DFQATT, CDR2 SNEGSKA (reference sequence). CDR3 nucleotides: TGCAGTGATAAAAACGGACGAGTTAGCGGCCGCATGACCTTC. It codes for CSDKNGRVSGRMTF.

With respect to this clonotype: Compared with germline, one end of the junction differs, possibly owing to a read error. In DNA form, the CDR3 reads TGTACCTGGAGTGTATCCGGATCCTGCGAGCAGTACTTC. It encodes CTWSVSGSCEQYF. The chain joins TRBV30 to TRBJ2-7; no reliable D call. CDR1 is GTSNPN and CDR2 is SVGIG in the germline V gene (reference sequence). The CDR3 has 13 residues. Together with reference TRBV30 and TRBJ2-7, the CDR3 gives the full variable domain: SQTIHQWPATLVQPVGSPLSLECTVEGTSNPNLYWYRQAAGRGLQLLFYSVGIGQISSEVPQNLSASRPQDRQFILSSKKLLLSDSGFYLCTWSVSGSCEQYFGPGTRLTVT.

With respect to this clonotype: Because it lacks the conserved phenylalanine or tryptophan at the end, this CDR3 is likely a read error. The DNA is left out, because the CDR3 cannot be placed on it with certainty; the CDR3 is given as TCRdb lists it. The chain joins TRBV6-5 to TRBJ1-2. The CDR3 has 10 amino acids, counting both end residues. Germline V lookup: CDR1 MNHEY, CDR2 SVGAGI. Here the CDR3 reads CASGPNGYTL.

As to this clonotype: The germline gene is not matched at one end of the junction; a read error may be the cause. This sequence joins TRBV5-4 and TRBJ2-2, with D hard to call. Germline values: CDR1 SGHNT, CDR2 YYREEE (reference sequence). This CDR3 is built from 14 residues. The CDR3 bases are TGTGCCAGCAGCTTGTGGTCAGACACCAGGGAGCTGTTTTTT. This encodes CASSLWSDTRELFF.

As for this clonotype: At one end the junction does not follow the germline gene, possibly because of a read error. The CDR3 sequence is CAGSYPTVRNTEAFF. The CDR3 DNA reads TGTGCCGGCAGTTACCCTACGGTCCGGAACACTGAAGCTTTCTTT. The chain has TRBV12-3 or TRBV12-4 and TRBJ1-1; D is ambiguous. This CDR3 is built from 15 residues.

Concerning this clonotype: It may be a read error: a sequence one base away is much more abundant. CDR3 DNA: TGCAGCGTTGCAAGTATTAATGAAAAACTGTTTTTT. It is translated as CSVASINEKLFF. The chain employs TRBV29-1 and TRBJ1-4; unclear D gene. V was pared by 4 bases and J by 4 bases, with 7 bases between. This CDR3 has 12 residues. Looked up from germline, CDR1 is SQVTM and CDR2 is ANQGSEA.

The chain uses TRBV5-6 and TRBJ2-3, with D possibly being TRBD2 (6 bases). The CDR3 has 16 amino acids. Germline V gene sequence: CDR1 SGHDT, CDR2 YYEEEE. The V gene lost 6 bases and the J gene lost 5 bases, with 22 bases spanning the gap. The CDR3 spells CASTLGASERVDTQYF. In nucleotides, the CDR3 is TGTGCCAGCACCCTGGGAGCTAGCGAGAGGGTAGATACGCAGTATTTT.

This clonotype appeared many times. J is TRBJ2-3 and V is TRBV10-3; no clear D. The CDR3 has 13 residues. Trimming shortened V by 10 bases and J by 4 bases, and 15 bases separated the two germline ends. Germline V gene sequence: CDR1 ENHRY, CDR2 SYGVKD. CDR3 residues: CATNAVSADTQYF. CDR3 bases: TGTGCCACGAATGCGGTTTCGGCAGATACGCAGTATTTT.

In the case of this clonotype: One junction end does not reproduce the germline sequence, and a read error may be involved. The V call is TRBV12-3 or TRBV12-4, the J call TRBJ1-2; D not certain. The CDR3 sequence is 13 residues long. The CDR3 DNA sequence: TGTGCCGGCAGTTTAGAGGGATCCTATGGCTACACCTTC. It translates to CAGSLEGSYGYTF.

Regarding this clonotype: A much larger clone lies a single base off, so this may be a read error. The V and J genes are TRBV6-1 and TRBJ2-2, with a tentative D call TRBD1 (5 bases). This CDR3 has 16 amino acids. Germline CDR1 and CDR2: MNHNS and SASEGT. The chain's CDR3 is CASSEFLRANTWELFF. CDR3 sequence (DNA): TGTGCCAGCAGTGAATTTCTCAGGGCTAACACCTGGGAGCTGTTTTTT.

This chain connects TRBV6-2 or TRBV6-3 to TRBJ2-3; D call uncertain. Germline V gene lookup returns CDR1 MNHEY and CDR2 SVGEGT. There are 14 residues in the CDR3. The V gene lost 7 bases and the J gene lost 3 bases, with 14 bases spanning the gap. The chain's CDR3 is CASMPNFKTDTQYF. DNA for the CDR3: TGTGCCAGCATGCCGAACTTCAAAACAGATACGCAGTATTTT.

A word on this clonotype: The germline gene is not matched at one end of the junction; a read error may be the cause. The chain is built from TRBV5-1 and TRBJ1-2; no clear D. Germline V CDR1 and CDR2: SGHRS, YFSETQ. This CDR3 region has 15 residues. CDR3 nucleotide sequence: TGCGCCAGCAGCTTGTTGGGCCCTCCTAACTATGGCTACGCCTTC. Protein: CASSLLGPPNYGYAF.

Worth noting for this clonotype: A single base separates this from a much larger clone, so it may be a read error. The rearrangement joins TRBV12-3 or TRBV12-4 to TRBJ1-3; D may be TRBD1 (6 bases). With 3 bases removed from V and 0 bases from J, the gap between germline ends came to 15 bases. The length of the CDR3 is 17 residues. CDR3: CASSLYRQALSGNTIYF. CDR3 DNA sequence: TGTGCCAGCAGTTTGTACCGACAGGCGCTCTCTGGAAACACCATATATTTT.